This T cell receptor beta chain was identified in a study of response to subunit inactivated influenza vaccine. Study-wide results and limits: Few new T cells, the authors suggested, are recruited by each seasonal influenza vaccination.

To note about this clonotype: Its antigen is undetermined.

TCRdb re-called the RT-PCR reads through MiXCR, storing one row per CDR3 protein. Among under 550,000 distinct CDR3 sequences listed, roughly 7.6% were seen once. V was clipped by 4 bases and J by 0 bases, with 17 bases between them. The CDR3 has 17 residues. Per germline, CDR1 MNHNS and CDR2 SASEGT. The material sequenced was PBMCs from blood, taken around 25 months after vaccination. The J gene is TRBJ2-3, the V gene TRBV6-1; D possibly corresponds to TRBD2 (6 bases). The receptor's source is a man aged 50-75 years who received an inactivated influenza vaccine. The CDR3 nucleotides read TGTGCCAGCAGTGGGTGGGCCGGCGGGGCAAGCACAGATACGCAGTATTTT. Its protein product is CASSGWAGGASTDTQYF.